The clone carrying this T cell receptor (beta chain) showed up just a few times. Its target is unknown. The data are from a study of type 1 and type 2 diabetes patients. Study background: From PBMCs, CD4+ and CD8+ T cells were isolated by magnetic microbeads.

Study-wide findings and caveats: Some HECs seen only in T1D might also appear in more T2D or control samples. Type 2 diabetes repertoires were more diverse than type 1 diabetes repertoires.

Amplification started from genomic DNA. Amplification of the beta chain CDR3 used 30 forward and 13 reverse multiplex primers. TCRdb processed the multiplex PCR reads anew with MiXCR; each CDR3 protein has one entry. The table lists more than 250,000 distinct CDR3 sequences, more than 45% of them singletons. Germline CDR1 and CDR2: LNHDA and SQIVND (reference sequence). CDR3 size: 16 residues. V was cut by 6 bases and J by 3 bases, with 19 bases left in between. Roughly 9.5 milliliters of peripheral blood were collected from each participant. The clonotype originates from a man aged 18-30 years with type 2 diabetes. The sequenced sample was peripheral blood mononuclear cells (PBMCs). The chain is built from TRBV19 and TRBJ2-3, with D possibly matching TRBD2 (7 bases). This chain's CDR3 is CASRKGGGGSTDTQYF. Here the CDR3 DNA reads TGTGCCAGTAGAAAAGGGGGAGGGGGATCGACAGATACGCAGTATTTT.